This T cell receptor beta chain was captured by sequencing in a study of regulatory T cells in long-lasting Graves disease. Notes on the study in general: For persistent Graves' patients, TCR diversity was lower than for newly diagnosed ones.

This clonotype was detected many times. The antigen is undetermined. The length of the CDR3 is 16 residues. The V end lost 1 base, the J end lost 0 bases, and 11 bases lay between the germline ends. Germline CDR1 reads SGDLS; CDR2 reads YYNGEE. Combining iRepertoire HTBI primers with Arm-PCR of CDR3 regions, the authors built TCR beta libraries. A single record per CDR3 protein comes from TCRdb applying MiXCR to the multiplex PCR reads. Here the sample spans fewer than 450,000 distinct CDR3 sequences, over 14% being singletons. This sample's time point: newly diagnosed GD, antithyroid drugs for less than 3 months. The TCR library was made from RNA that had been extracted from PBMCs in TRIzol. The data were also submitted as part of a second study, on T cells in Graves' hyperthyroidism and ophthalmopathy. This second report adds: First-round RT-PCR of the TCR CDR3 relied on the HTBI primer set.

V usage is TRBV9 and J usage is TRBJ2-1; D may match TRBD1 or TRBD2 (5 bases each). The input for sequencing was peripheral blood mononuclear cells (PBMCs), taken at new diagnosis, from a patient treated with antithyroid drugs. The sequence was collected from a woman aged 35 to 49 with Graves disease. The CDR3 coding sequence is TGTGCCAGCAGCGTATTCGGGGCCAGCTCCTACAATGAGCAGTTCTTC. Translated: CASSVFGASSYNEQFF.